These 17 T cell receptor beta chains were all obtained from the same sample, sequenced in a study of blood T cell repertoires in COVID-19. Method: immunoSEQ multiplex PCR; TCRdb's copy keeps in-frame clones and lacks some. Of 65,000 to 90,000 clones listed, approximately 88% were seen once; the top ten hold around 7.2%. Sequencing was done on a sample of peripheral blood. These TCRs come from a woman older than 75 with acute or convalescent COVID-19.

The rearrangement uses TRBV9 and TRBJ1-6; 10 bases match TRBD1. Per germline, CDR1 SGDLS and CDR2 YYNGEE. After removal of 2 bases from V and 7 bases from J, the junction contained 0 bases not matched to a gene. The CDR3 extends over 14 amino acids. CDR3: CASSVGQGNSPLHF. CDR3 nucleotide sequence: TGTGCCAGCAGCGTGGGACAGGGGAATTCACCCCTCCACTTT.

The J gene is TRBJ2-1, the V gene TRBV5-1; 9 nucleotides align to TRBD2. The CDR3 has 15 residues. The ends lost 6 bases at V and 5 bases at J; junction bases unmatched: 9. Germline V gene lookup returns CDR1 SGHRS and CDR2 YFSETQ. CDR3 sequence (DNA): TGCGCCAGCAACCCCCTAGCGGGAATCAACAATGAGCAGTTCTTC. Its protein is CASNPLAGINNEQFF.

This chain joins TRBV6-5 and TRBJ1-2; D is ambiguous. Germline lookup yields CDR1 MNHEY and CDR2 SVGAGI. V was trimmed by 2 bases and J by 5 bases, leaving 15 bases between them. The CDR3 has 15 residues. The CDR3 DNA reads TGTGCCAGCAGTTACCACGGGTCCGCGCAATATGGCTACACCTTC. Its translation is CASSYHGSAQYGYTF.

This sequence joins TRBV6-6 and TRBJ2-1, with D maybe TRBD1 (6 bases). In germline, CDR1 is MNHNY, CDR2 SVGAGI (reference sequence). The V and J ends lost 5 bases and 8 bases respectively, with 10 bases between them. The CDR3 runs to 12 residues. This chain's CDR3 is CASSVGGDEQFF. CDR3 in DNA: TGTGCCAGCAGTGTAGGGGGTGATGAGCAGTTCTTC.

V gene TRBV5-6 combines with J gene TRBJ1-4; D is unclear. The CDR3 length is 17 residues. V was clipped by 4 bases and J by 0 bases, with 16 bases between them. From germline, CDR1 is SGHDT and CDR2 YYEEEE. The CDR3 DNA reads as TGTGCCAGCAGCGGAGGGCCAACCTCTCCAACTAATGAAAAACTGTTTTTT. This codes for CASSGGPTSPTNEKLFF.

V usage is TRBV5-1 and J usage is TRBJ1-1, with a tentative D call TRBD1 (6 bases). The germline gives CDR1 SGHRS, CDR2 YFSETQ. Trimming removed 0 bases at V and 4 bases at J, with 10 bases between. The CDR3 has 14 amino acids. The CDR3, as DNA: TGCGCCAGCAGCTTGGTACAGGGCACCACTGAAGCTTTCTTT. Protein product: CASSLVQGTTEAFF.

This chain joins TRBV4-1 and TRBJ2-2, with 10 bases lining up with TRBD2. This CDR3 is built from 16 residues. Germline V gives CDR1 MGHRA, CDR2 YSYEKL. With V trimmed by 4 bases and J by 5 bases, 7 bases remained unmatched. The chain's CDR3 is CASSLIGLAATGELFF. The CDR3 DNA follows: TGCGCCAGCAGCCTAATAGGACTAGCGGCTACCGGGGAGCTGTTTTTT.

This sequence joins TRBV7-9 and TRBJ1-2, with D hard to call. CDR1 is SEHNR and CDR2 is FQNEAQ in the germline V gene (reference sequence). The CDR3 is 14 amino acids. The V and J ends lost 5 bases and 4 bases respectively, with 14 bases between them. The DNA for the CDR3 is TGTGCCAGCAGCCCCCCCGCAGATCCCTATGGCTACACCTTC. Amino acids: CASSPPADPYGYTF.

The rearrangement links TRBV5-1 to TRBJ2-1, with TRBD1 matching 7 bases. The CDR3 is made up of 14 amino acids. V dropped 0 bases and J dropped 14; count of bases not matched to a gene: 11. Germline V gene data show CDR1 as SGHRS and CDR2 as YFSETQ. In nucleotides, the CDR3 is TGCGCCAGCAGCTTGGAGTATCTAGGGACAGTTGAGTTCTTC. This gives the protein CASSLEYLGTVEFF.

This chain connects TRBV9 to TRBJ2-2, with 7 bases aligning to TRBD1. The CDR3 contains 18 residues. CDR1 SGDLS and CDR2 YYNGEE come from the germline V gene. The V and J ends lost 4 bases and 6 bases, in that order; junction bases with no gene match: 18. The CDR3 spells CASSLRQGSRYQAGELFF. The CDR3 DNA is TGTGCCAGCAGCCTACGACAGGGTAGTAGGTATCAGGCCGGGGAGCTGTTTTTT. The full variable domain, its missing parts supplied by reference TRBV9 and TRBJ2-2, is DSGVTQTPKHLITATGQRVTLRCSPRSGDLSVYWYQQSLDQGLQFLIQYYNGEERAKGNILERFSAQQFPDLHSELNLSSLELGDSALYFCASSLRQGSRYQAGELFFGEGSRLTVL.

In this sample, this clone turned up a few times. The chain carries TRBV7-2 and TRBJ2-5, with 8 bases matching TRBD2. This CDR3 contains 11 residues. V was pared by 3 bases and J by 14 bases, with 5 bases of the junction left unmatched. Per the germline V gene, CDR1 is SGHTA and CDR2 is FQGNSA. The CDR3, as DNA: TGTGCCAGCAGCTTGTTGGGACTAGTCTACTTC. Translation gives CASSLLGLVYF.

The chain couples TRBV15 to TRBJ2-3, with TRBD2 identical over 7 bases. The CDR3 totals 16 residues. Germline-derived CDR1 and CDR2 are LNHNV and YYDKDF (reference sequence). J lost 2 bases, V lost 2 bases, and 7 bases had no gene match. The CDR3 sequence is CATSRSGTTDTDTQYF. DNA for the CDR3: TGTGCCACCAGCAGATCCGGGACTACCGACACAGATACGCAGTATTTT.

V gene TRBV7-9 combines with J gene TRBJ1-4; 8 bases are shared with TRBD1. This CDR3 has 13 amino acids. The junction had 4 bases not matched to a gene; V was cut back by 6 bases and J by 7 bases. Germline assignment: CDR1 SEHNR and CDR2 FQNEAQ (reference sequence). As DNA, the CDR3 is TGTGCCAGCAGGCGAACAGGGGGTGAAAAACTGTTTTTT. Translating it yields CASRRTGGEKLFF. The full variable domain, with the rest looked up from reference TRBV7-9 and TRBJ1-4, is DTGVSQNPRHKITKRGQNVTFRCDPISEHNRLYWYRQTLGQGPEFLTYFQNEAQLEKSRLLSDRFSAERPKGSFSTLEIQRTEQGDSAMYLCASRRTGGEKLFFGSGTQLSVL.

The V and J genes are TRBV9 and TRBJ2-2, with D perhaps TRBD2 (6 bases). There are 18 residues in the CDR3. Germline-derived CDR1 and CDR2 are SGDLS and YYNGEE. V lost 0 bases, J lost 4 bases, and 19 bases lay in between. The CDR3 DNA is TGTGCCAGCAGCGTAGTAGGAGGGACGCCGCCCCCCACCGGGGAGCTGTTTTTT. It translates to CASSVVGGTPPPTGELFF.

The count of this clone is one. J is TRBJ1-5 and V is TRBV9; 11 bases align to TRBD1. Germline-derived CDR1 and CDR2 are SGDLS and YYNGEE. This CDR3 comprises 15 residues. Trimming cost V 5 bases and J 5 bases; bases outside gene matches: 6. The CDR3 sequence is CASSPGQGAYQPQHF. CDR3 nucleotides: TGTGCCAGCAGTCCCGGACAGGGGGCTTATCAGCCCCAGCATTTT. Supplemented by reference TRBV9 and TRBJ1-5, the full variable domain reads DSGVTQTPKHLITATGQRVTLRCSPRSGDLSVYWYQQSLDQGLQFLIQYYNGEERAKGNILERFSAQQFPDLHSELNLSSLELGDSALYFCASSPGQGAYQPQHFGDGTRLSIL.

The V and J genes are TRBV7-9 and TRBJ2-7; 7 bases are a match to TRBD1. Germline V lookup: CDR1 SEHNR, CDR2 FQNEAQ (reference sequence). Trimming cost V 5 bases and J 3 bases; bases outside gene matches: 4. This CDR3 contains 13 residues. CDR3 coding DNA: TGTGCCAGCAGCCCGGGACAGTTCTACGAGCAGTACTTC. Protein: CASSPGQFYEQYF.

The V gene is TRBV6-5, the J gene TRBJ1-1; 12 nucleotides align to TRBD1. With V trimmed by 2 bases and J by 5 bases, 6 bases remained unmatched. Germline V gene lookup returns CDR1 MNHEY and CDR2 SVGAGI. This CDR3 is built from 16 residues. The chain's CDR3 is CASSYEGTGGRTEAFF. The CDR3 DNA sequence: TGTGCCAGCAGTTACGAAGGGACAGGGGGCCGAACTGAAGCTTTCTTT.